The 6 T cell receptor beta chains listed next were all sequenced from one sample in a study of blood T cell repertoires in COVID-19. The method was immunoSEQ multiplex PCR; TCRdb's version includes in-frame clones alone and lacks a portion of them. The table shows some 200,000 clones, with about 85% occurring only once. Material: PBMCs or T cells enriched from blood (not recorded which). Receptors originate from a woman aged 25 to 39 who had recovered from COVID-19.

The chain joins TRBV12-2 to TRBJ1-1; the table's D call TRBD1 went unverified against the DNA. TRBV12-2 is classified as a pseudogene. The CDR3 has 15 amino acids. This CDR3 reads CASRFKDREGTEAFF. The DNA of the CDR3 is TGTGCAAGTCGCTTCAAGGACAGGGAGGGGACTGAAGCTTTCTTT.

The rearrangement uses TRBV4-2 and TRBJ2-7, with a tentative D call TRBD2 (5 bases). This CDR3 has 15 residues. Germline V lookup: CDR1 LGHNA, CDR2 YNFKEQ. Trimming removed 4 bases at V and 2 bases at J, with 15 bases between. The CDR3 here is CASSPWTDTTYEQYF. CDR3 coding DNA: TGTGCCAGCAGCCCCTGGACTGATACTACCTACGAGCAGTACTTC.

This clone showed up just once. The chain joins TRBV4-1 to TRBJ1-1; the D is unclear. Germline loops: CDR1 MGHRA, CDR2 YSYEKL. The germline V and J ends were trimmed by 7 bases and 4 bases, with 19 bases remaining between them. This CDR3 is built from 15 residues. DNA of the CDR3: TGCGCCAGCAAGTGGGTGGGAGGGAAGGGCACTGAAGCTTTCTTT. Protein sequence: CASKWVGGKGTEAFF.

The rearrangement joins TRBV27 to TRBJ2-1; 8 bases map to TRBD2. The CDR3 contains 14 residues. CDR1 is MNHEY, CDR2 SMNVEV, per germline (reference sequence). The V and J ends lost 4 bases and 9 bases, in that order; junction bases with no gene match: 8. CDR3 sequence: CASSSGGAISEQFF. CDR3 bases: TGTGCCAGCAGTTCGGGGGGGGCCATAAGTGAGCAGTTCTTC.

V is TRBV7-3 and J is TRBJ2-5, with TRBD2 identical over 7 bases. This CDR3 is 15 amino acids long. Germline loops: CDR1 SGHTA, CDR2 FQGTGA. Trimming cost V 5 bases and J 2 bases; bases outside gene matches: 8. As DNA, the CDR3 is TGTGCCAGCAGCCGATCAGCGGGACCTCAAGAGACCCAGTACTTC. It yields the protein CASSRSAGPQETQYF.

The chain links TRBV14 to TRBJ2-2; D call uncertain. CDR1 SGHDN and CDR2 FVKESK come from the germline V gene. V was clipped by 0 bases and J by 7 bases, with 12 bases between them. The CDR3 is made up of 15 amino acids. The CDR3 is CASSQDAFLNGELFF. CDR3 nucleotides: TGTGCCAGCAGCCAAGACGCGTTCCTGAACGGGGAGCTGTTTTTT.